This is a list of T cell receptor beta chains from one sample in a study of cytomegalovirus exposure and HLA in healthy donors. Sequencing used immunoSEQ multiplex PCR; TCRdb keeps in-frame clones, though not all of them. The data show over 150,000 clones, about four fifths seen once. The sample comprised PBMCs. Every receptor here comes from a woman aged 50 to 65 in good health and CMV-seropositive. CDR3s leave out the opening cysteine and the closing phenylalanine or tryptophan. D genes are given only for firm matches.

CDR3,J,D,V
ASSTGWETQY,TRBJ2-5,.,TRBV2
ASSPGTSETDTQY,TRBJ2-3,.,TRBV5-1
ASSSGQGAWNYGYT,TRBJ1-2,.,TRBV6-5
ASSSRDRGGATNEKLF,TRBJ1-4,TRBD1,TRBV28
ASSYGRERGDSYEQY,TRBJ2-7,TRBD2,TRBV7-9
ASTRDRGDQPQH,TRBJ1-5,TRBD1,TRBV19
AWMSGGANVLT,TRBJ2-6,.,TRBV30
ASSLLSGTDYNEQF,TRBJ2-1,.,TRBV5-1
ASSVGMREARTDTQY,TRBJ2-3,.,TRBV5-4
ASSLAGLANEQF,TRBJ2-1,.,TRBV7-6
ASSYSGDTYRGYT,TRBJ1-2,.,TRBV6-6
ASSSRQPANYGYT,TRBJ1-2,.,TRBV5-1
ASSPIGTGVEKLF,TRBJ1-4,TRBD1,TRBV7-9
ASSREPGTGMPQH,TRBJ1-5,.,TRBV4-3
ATSRDVGQVINSPLH,TRBJ1-6,.,TRBV15
ASSLGGVSYEQY,TRBJ2-7,TRBD2,TRBV28
ASSENVAAEAF,TRBJ1-1,.,TRBV2
ASSVRGGETQY,TRBJ2-5,.,TRBV9
AIRSTGPNYGYT,TRBJ1-2,.,TRBV10-3
ASSLASQGEYEQY,TRBJ2-7,TRBD1,TRBV5-5
ASSGPLGTGELF,TRBJ2-2,.,TRBV2
ASSQMTGAKNIQY,TRBJ2-4,TRBD1,TRBV18
ASSFSRGGSEQF,TRBJ2-1,.,TRBV28
ASSQGLAIRDTQY,TRBJ2-3,TRBD2,TRBV4-3
ASSLVPGQGRFEQY,TRBJ2-7,TRBD1,TRBV7-9